This T cell receptor (beta chain) was sequenced for a study of spatial heterogeneity in lung cancer. MiXCR was run by TCRdb on the 5' RACE reads, yielding one entry per CDR3 protein. The sample includes some 1,200 distinct CDR3 sequences, around 30% of them seen just once. General study points: Tumor mutation count correlated with how many alpha and beta TCRs expanded intratumorally.

Only a few counts were recorded for this clonotype. Its antigen is currently unknown. Time point: sample taken at primary tumor resection. Germline lookup yields CDR1 SGHTA and CDR2 FQGNSA. The CDR3 sequence is 15 residues long. Between the trimmed V and J ends, which lost 1 base and 0 bases, there was a span of 7 bases. This sequence originates from a male donor with early-stage non-small cell lung cancer. Sequenced material: lung tumor tissue, taken at surgery. V gene TRBV7-2 combines with J gene TRBJ2-1; D is possibly TRBD2 (5 bases). The CDR3 DNA reads as TGTGCCAGCAGCTTAGTAAGCGGCTCCTACAATGAGCAGTTCTTC. Translation: CASSLVSGSYNEQFF. Full variable domain (rest looked up from reference TRBV7-2 and TRBJ2-1): GAGVSQSPSNKVTEKGKDVELRCDPISGHTALYWYRQSLGQGLEFLIYFQGNSAPDKSGLPSDRFSAERTGGSVSTLTIQRTQQEDSAVYLCASSLVSGSYNEQFFGPGTRLTVL.